The clone carrying this T cell receptor beta chain was detected many times. CDR1 and CDR2 (germline): SGHRS, YFSETQ. The CDR3 contains 13 residues. Trimming removed 2 bases from V and 3 bases from J, with 9 bases in between. The entry originates in a study of T-cell reconstitution after alpha-beta-depleted transplantation in children. The authors prepared the TCRbeta library with unique molecular identifiers. TCRdb re-analysed the PCR reads in MiXCR, keeping a single row per CDR3 protein. The data hold some 550,000 distinct CDR3 sequences, with roughly 23% observed a single time. The sequence was obtained from a boy younger than two who had a stem cell transplant for acute myeloid leukemia, so the T cells may come from the graft donor. The chain carries TRBV5-1 and TRBJ2-7; D possibly corresponds to TRBD2 (5 bases). Material: PBMCs, mostly from graft donor cells, obtained 360 days after TCRalphabeta/CD19-depleted stem cell transplant. CDR3: CASSFERDYEQYF. As DNA, the CDR3 is TGCGCCAGCAGCTTTGAGAGGGACTACGAGCAGTACTTC.